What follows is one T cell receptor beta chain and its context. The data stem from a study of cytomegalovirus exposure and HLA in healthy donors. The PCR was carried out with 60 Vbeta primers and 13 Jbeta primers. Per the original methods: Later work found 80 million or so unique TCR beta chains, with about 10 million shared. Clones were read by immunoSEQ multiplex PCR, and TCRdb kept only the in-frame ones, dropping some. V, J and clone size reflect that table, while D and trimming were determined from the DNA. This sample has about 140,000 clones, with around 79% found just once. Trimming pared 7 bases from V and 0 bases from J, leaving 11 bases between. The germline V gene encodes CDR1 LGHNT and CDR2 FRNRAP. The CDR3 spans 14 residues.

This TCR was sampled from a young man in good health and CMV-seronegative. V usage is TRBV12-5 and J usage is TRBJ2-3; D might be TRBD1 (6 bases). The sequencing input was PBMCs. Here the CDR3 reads CASAGTKSTDTQYF. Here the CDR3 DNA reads TGTGCTAGTGCTGGGACAAAAAGCACAGATACGCAGTATTTT.